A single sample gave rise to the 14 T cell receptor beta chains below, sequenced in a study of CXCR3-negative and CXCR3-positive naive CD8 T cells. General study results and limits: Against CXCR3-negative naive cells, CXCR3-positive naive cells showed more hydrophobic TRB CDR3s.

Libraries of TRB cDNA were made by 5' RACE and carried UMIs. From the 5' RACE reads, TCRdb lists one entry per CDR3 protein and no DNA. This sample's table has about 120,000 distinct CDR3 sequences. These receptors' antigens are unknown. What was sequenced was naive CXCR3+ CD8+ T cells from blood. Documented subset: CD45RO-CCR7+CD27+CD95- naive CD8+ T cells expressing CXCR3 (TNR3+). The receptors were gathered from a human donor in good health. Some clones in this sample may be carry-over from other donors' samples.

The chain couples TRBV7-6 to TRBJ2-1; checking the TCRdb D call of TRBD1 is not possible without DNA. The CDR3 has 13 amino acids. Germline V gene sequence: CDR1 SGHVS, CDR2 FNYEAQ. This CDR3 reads CASSSAGTNEQFF.

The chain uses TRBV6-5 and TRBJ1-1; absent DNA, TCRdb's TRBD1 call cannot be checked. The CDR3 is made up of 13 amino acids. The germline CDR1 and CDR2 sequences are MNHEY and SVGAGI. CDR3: CASGAAMNTEAFF.

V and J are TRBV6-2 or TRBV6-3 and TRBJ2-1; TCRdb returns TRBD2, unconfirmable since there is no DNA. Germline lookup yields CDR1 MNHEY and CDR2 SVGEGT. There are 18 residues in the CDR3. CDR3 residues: CASSYSSPLAGAYNEQFF.

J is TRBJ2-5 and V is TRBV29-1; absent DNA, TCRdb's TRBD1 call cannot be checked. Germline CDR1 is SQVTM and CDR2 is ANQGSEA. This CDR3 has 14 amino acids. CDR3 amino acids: CSVPLGVGEETQYF.

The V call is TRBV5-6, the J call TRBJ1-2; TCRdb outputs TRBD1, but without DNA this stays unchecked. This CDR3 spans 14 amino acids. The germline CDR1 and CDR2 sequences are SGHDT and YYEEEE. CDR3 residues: CASSSFGAGYGYTF. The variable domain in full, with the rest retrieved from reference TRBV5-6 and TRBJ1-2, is DAGVTQSPTHLIKTRGQQVTLRCSPKSGHDTVSWYQQALGQGPQFIFQYYEEEERQRGNFPDRFSGHQFPNYSSELNVNALLLGDSALYLCASSSFGAGYGYTFGSGTRLTVV.

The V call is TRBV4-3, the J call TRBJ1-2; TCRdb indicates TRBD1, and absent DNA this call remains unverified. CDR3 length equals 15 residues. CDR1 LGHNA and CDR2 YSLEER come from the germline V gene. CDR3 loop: CASSQDRGGFYGYTF.

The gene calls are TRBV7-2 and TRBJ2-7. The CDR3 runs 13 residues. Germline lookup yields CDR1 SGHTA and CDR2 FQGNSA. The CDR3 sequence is CASAGYTTYEQYF.

The CDR3 loop reads CSGQGNYGYTF. V usage is TRBV29-1 and J usage is TRBJ1-2; absent DNA, TCRdb's TRBD1 call cannot be checked. Germline V gene lookup returns CDR1 SQVTM and CDR2 ANQGSEA. The CDR3 runs 11 residues.

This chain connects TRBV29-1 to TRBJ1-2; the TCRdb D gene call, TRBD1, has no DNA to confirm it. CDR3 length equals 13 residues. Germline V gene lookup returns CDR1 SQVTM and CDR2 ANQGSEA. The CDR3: CSVTETGGFGYTF.

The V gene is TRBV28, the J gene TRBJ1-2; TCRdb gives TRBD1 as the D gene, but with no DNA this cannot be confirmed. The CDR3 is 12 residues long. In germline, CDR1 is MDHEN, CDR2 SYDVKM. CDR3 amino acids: CASKGGVYGYTF.

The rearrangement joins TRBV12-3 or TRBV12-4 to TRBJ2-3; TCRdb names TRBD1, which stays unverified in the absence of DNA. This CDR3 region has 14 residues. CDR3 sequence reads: CASRVTLGADTQYF.

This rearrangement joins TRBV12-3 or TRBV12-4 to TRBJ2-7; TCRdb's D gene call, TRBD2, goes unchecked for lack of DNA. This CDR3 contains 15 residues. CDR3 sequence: CASSPGLAGDYEQYF.

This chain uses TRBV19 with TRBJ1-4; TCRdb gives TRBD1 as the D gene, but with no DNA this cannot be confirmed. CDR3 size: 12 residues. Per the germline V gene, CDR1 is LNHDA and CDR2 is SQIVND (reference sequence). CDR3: CASSVAGGELFF.

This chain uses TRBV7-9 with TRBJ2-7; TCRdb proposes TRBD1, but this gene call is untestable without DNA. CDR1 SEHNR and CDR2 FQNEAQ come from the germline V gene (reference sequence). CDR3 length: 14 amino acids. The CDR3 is CASSRKTDSYEQYF.